Each of the 6 T cell receptor beta chains below was sequenced from the same sample in a study of blood T cell repertoires in COVID-19. The data were produced by immunoSEQ multiplex PCR, yet TCRdb's version contains in-frame clones alone and is incomplete. The profile shows 99,000 or so clones, roughly 80% of them singletons. Specimen: peripheral blood. All receptors come from a man aged 55-75 years with acute or convalescent COVID-19.

V and J are TRBV30 and TRBJ1-1, with D possibly being TRBD1 (5 bases). Trimming pared 5 bases from V and 1 base from J, leaving 8 bases between. CDR3 length equals 12 residues. CDR1 and CDR2 from the germline V gene are GTSNPN and SVGIG (reference sequence). CDR3 protein: CAWEQGNTEAFF. CDR3 coding DNA: TGTGCCTGGGAGCAGGGGAACACTGAAGCTTTCTTT.

The chain combines TRBV3-1 (or the pseudogene TRBV3-2) with TRBJ1-5, with 11 bases matching TRBD1. Germline lookup yields CDR1 LGHDT and CDR2 YNNKEL (reference sequence). Germline trimming cut 1 base from V and 1 base from J; bases unmatched to any gene: 3. This CDR3 is built from 17 residues. The DNA for the CDR3 is TGTGCCAGCAGCCAAGGAGGACAGGGGGCCAGCAATCAGCCCCAGCATTTT. Its translation: CASSQGGQGASNQPQHF.

This sequence joins TRBV29-1 and TRBJ1-1; D gene uncertain. Per germline, CDR1 SQVTM and CDR2 ANQGSEA. This CDR3 contains 13 residues. V lost 7 bases to trimming and J lost 0 bases, with 12 bases between them. CDR3 coding DNA: TGCAGCGGGGTGACGGACTTGAACACTGAAGCTTTCTTT. This encodes CSGVTDLNTEAFF.

This sequence joins TRBV9 and TRBJ2-7; TRBD1 aligns across 8 bases. Trimming at V came to 0 bases and at J to 2 bases, leaving 4 bases not matched to a gene. The CDR3 spans 15 residues. CDR1 and CDR2 (germline): SGDLS, YYNGEE. The CDR3 reads CASSVGGTGPYEQYF. In nucleotides, the CDR3 is TGTGCCAGCAGCGTAGGGGGGACAGGCCCCTACGAGCAGTACTTC.

This clone was recorded only once. The genes are TRBV19 and TRBJ2-7; D is ambiguous. This CDR3 spans 14 amino acids. Trimming left V 0 bases short and J 4 bases short, with 10 bases between. The germline CDR1 and CDR2 sequences are LNHDA and SQIVND (reference sequence). This chain's CDR3 is CASSIEYSWYEQYF. The CDR3 DNA sequence: TGTGCCAGTAGTATAGAGTATAGTTGGTACGAGCAGTACTTC.

The chain has TRBV28 and TRBJ1-2; D might be TRBD1 (6 bases). Germline assignment: CDR1 MDHEN and CDR2 SYDVKM. The CDR3 spans 14 residues. Trimming took 3 bases from V and 5 from J, leaving 13 bases between them. The CDR3 coding sequence is TGTGCCAGCAGTTTGAGGACAGAGACATATGGCTACACCTTC. Translating it yields CASSLRTETYGYTF.